This entry lists 17 T cell receptor beta chains sequenced from one sample in a study of T cell responses to AZD1222 COVID-19 vaccine (dated by TCRdb to about 2021). Libraries were constructed by the immunoSEQ multiplex PCR assay. TCRdb stores this immuneACCESS table with in-frame sequences only. Part of the clones is absent; in the studies checked, under half of the shortfall reflects unresolved V genes, and no reason is known for the rest. This sample is represented by some 170,000 clones; around 90% of them were singletons. The ten top clones hold 2.6% of the sample. The sample's time point label, in plain terms: baseline before first vaccination. Source: peripheral blood, taken on day 0 of AZD1222 vaccination. The receptors shown here come from an adult in good health.

This chain links TRBV23-1 with TRBJ2-7; TRBD2 agrees at 7 bases. TRBV23-1 is annotated as an ORF whose role is uncertain. CDR3 length: 15 amino acids. Trimming at V came to 2 bases and at J to 3 bases, leaving 7 bases not matched to a gene. The CDR3 DNA reads as TGCGCCAGCAGTCAACCCCGGGGGAGGGGCTACGAGCAGTACTTC. Amino acids: CASSQPRGRGYEQYF.

V usage is TRBV5-1 and J usage is TRBJ2-7; a weak D match, TRBD1 (5 bases). CDR3 length: 14 residues. V was cut by 2 bases and J by 2 bases, with 11 bases left in between. Germline V gene sequence: CDR1 SGHRS, CDR2 YFSETQ. This CDR3 is CASSLRGITYEQYF. The DNA for the CDR3 is TGCGCCAGCAGCTTAAGGGGCATAACCTACGAGCAGTACTTC.

This chain's CDR3 is CASRSGTGRTYEQYF. The CDR3 region has the DNA TGTGCCAGCAGATCAGGGACAGGGCGTACCTACGAGCAGTACTTC. The rearrangement links TRBV28 to TRBJ2-7; TRBD1 matches at 9 bases. This CDR3 spans 15 amino acids. Trimming removed 6 bases from V and 2 bases from J; junction bases left unmatched: 8. The germline V gene encodes CDR1 MDHEN and CDR2 SYDVKM.

Worth noting for this clone: This sample includes further DNA sequences coding for the same CDR3. The V gene is TRBV27, the J gene TRBJ2-7; D uncertain. The germline V and J ends were trimmed by 0 bases and 1 base, with 4 bases remaining between them. The CDR3 is 13 amino acids. The germline V gene encodes CDR1 MNHEY and CDR2 SMNVEV (reference sequence). The CDR3 loop is CASSLSGSYEQYF. DNA for the CDR3: TGTGCCAGCAGTTTATCCGGGTCCTACGAGCAGTACTTC.

The V and J genes are TRBV5-1 and TRBJ2-3, with TRBD2 identical over 10 bases. This CDR3 is 14 amino acids long. Germline V gene lookup returns CDR1 SGHRS and CDR2 YFSETQ. V was pared by 0 bases and J by 6 bases, with 1 base of the junction left unmatched. The CDR3 here is CASSLASGSDTQYF. The CDR3 region has the DNA TGCGCCAGCAGCTTGGCTAGCGGGAGTGATACGCAGTATTTT.

The V gene is TRBV27, the J gene TRBJ1-5; D gene unclear. The CDR3 is made up of 16 amino acids. Trimming pared 1 base from V and 1 base from J, leaving 11 bases between. Germline assignment: CDR1 MNHEY and CDR2 SMNVEV (reference sequence). The CDR3 is CASSLFPAASNQPQHF. The CDR3 DNA reads TGTGCCAGCAGTTTATTTCCGGCGGCCAGCAATCAGCCCCAGCATTTT.

This clone was counted once. The chain recombines TRBV12-1 with TRBJ1-1. TRBV12-1 is a pseudogene. The CDR3 runs 9 residues. The CDR3 region has the DNA TGTGCCAGCAGCTCCGGGGTTTTCTTT. The encoded protein is CASSSGVFF.

CDR3 in amino acids: CASSLFVGNTIYF. The CDR3 nucleotides are TGTGCCAGCAGCTTATTTGTTGGAAACACCATATATTTT. The chain couples TRBV7-7 to TRBJ1-3; D remains unclear. This CDR3 spans 13 amino acids. Germline V gene lookup returns CDR1 SSHAT and CDR2 FNYEAQ (reference sequence). V was shortened by 2 bases and J by 3 bases, with 5 bases between the two germline ends.

The CDR3 DNA follows: TGTGCCAGCAGTTTGGCCCCCCCTCTTCCTAGCAATCAGCCCCAGCATTTT. This codes for CASSLAPPLPSNQPQHF. The rearrangement joins TRBV27 to TRBJ1-5; D is uncertain. Germline CDR1 MNHEY, CDR2 SMNVEV (reference sequence). Trimming left V 3 bases short and J 0 bases short, with 15 bases between. The CDR3 is 17 residues long.

The rearrangement joins TRBV27 to TRBJ2-7; no definite D call. Germline lookup yields CDR1 MNHEY and CDR2 SMNVEV (reference sequence). V shed 3 bases and J shed 4 bases, with 16 bases lying between them. The CDR3 loop spans 15 amino acids. The CDR3 protein is CASSFEPGTSYEQYF. CDR3 bases: TGTGCCAGCAGTTTCGAACCAGGTACCTCTTACGAGCAGTACTTC.

This clone was seen only a few times. This chain joins TRBV5-8 and TRBJ2-5; D uncertain. The CDR3 is 13 residues long. Trimming left V 0 bases short and J 5 bases short, with 8 bases between. Per the germline V gene, CDR1 is SGHTS and CDR2 is YDEGEE. CDR3 sequence reads: CASSLVGIETQYF. The CDR3 DNA sequence: TGTGCCAGCAGCTTGGTCGGTATTGAGACCCAGTACTTC.

The V and J genes are TRBV6-1 and TRBJ2-2; 8 nucleotides match TRBD2. V shed 7 bases, J shed 5 bases, and the junction held 9 bases outside the gene matches. CDR3 length: 15 amino acids. From germline, CDR1 is MNHNS and CDR2 SASEGT. CDR3 nucleotide sequence: TGTGCCAGCACCCTAACGGGAGGGGTGACCGGGGAGCTGTTTTTT. Encoded protein: CASTLTGGVTGELFF.

The rearrangement links TRBV9 to TRBJ1-2, with 7 bases lining up with TRBD1. CDR1 is SGDLS and CDR2 is YYNGEE in the germline V gene. This CDR3 has 14 amino acids. Trimming cost V 4 bases and J 4 bases; bases outside gene matches: 7. The CDR3 sequence: CASSYRGGLYGYTF. The CDR3 DNA is TGTGCCAGCAGCTACAGGGGAGGTCTCTATGGCTACACCTTC.

The CDR3 region is CASSIGGMGIQYF. CDR3 nucleotides: TGTGCCAGCAGCATCGGGGGTATGGGCATTCAGTACTTC. This rearrangement joins TRBV5-6 to TRBJ2-4, with D possibly TRBD2 on 6 matching bases. The CDR3 extends over 13 amino acids. The germline V gene encodes CDR1 SGHDT and CDR2 YYEEEE. Trimming pared 4 bases from V and 9 bases from J, leaving 14 bases between.

The V and J genes are TRBV4-1 and TRBJ2-5; D assignment may be TRBD1 or TRBD2 (5 bases each). The CDR3 totals 14 residues. Trimming left V 0 bases short and J 4 bases short, with 9 bases between. CDR1 MGHRA and CDR2 YSYEKL come from the germline V gene. DNA of the CDR3: TGCGCCAGCAGCCAAGAGCCGGGGCGAGAGACCCAGTACTTC. Amino acids: CASSQEPGRETQYF.

The chain employs TRBV5-1 and TRBJ1-2; a possible D gene is TRBD1 (5 bases). The V gene's germline CDR1 is SGHRS and CDR2 YFSETQ. The CDR3 is 12 amino acids. V shed 5 bases and J shed 8 bases, with 13 bases lying between them. CDR3 nucleotides: TGCGCCAGCAGAGAGGGGCTTGGAGGCTACACCTTC. Protein: CASREGLGGYTF.

CDR3 DNA sequence: TGTGCCAGCAGTGAATACCGGGCTTACAATGAGCAGTTCTTC. Amino acid sequence: CASSEYRAYNEQFF. The chain recombines TRBV2 with TRBJ2-1; D call uncertain. Deletions cut 2 bases from V and 4 bases from J, with 9 bases between. The CDR3 is 14 amino acids. Germline lookup yields CDR1 SNHLY and CDR2 FYNNEI.